These 24 T cell receptor beta chains originate from one sample sequenced in a study of cytomegalovirus exposure and HLA in healthy donors. Sequencing was performed with immunoSEQ multiplex PCR; in TCRdb, only in-frame clones are kept and a portion is missing. Among fewer than 200,000 clones listed, more than 65% were seen once. Sequenced input: PBMCs. These receptors all stem from a woman aged 18-29 years in good health and CMV-seropositive.

The V gene is TRBV5-4, the J gene TRBJ2-1, with D maybe TRBD1 (6 bases). The CDR3 length is 15 residues. Germline V gene lookup returns CDR1 SGHNT and CDR2 YYREEE (reference sequence). V was cut by 3 bases and J by 7 bases, with 17 bases left in between. CDR3 in DNA: TGTGCCAGCAGCTCGTGGACAGATGGGATGAATGAGCAGTTCTTC. It specifies CASSSWTDGMNEQFF.

The chain carries TRBV4-1 and TRBJ1-2, with D uncertain. The CDR3 consists of 15 residues. Germline V gives CDR1 MGHRA, CDR2 YSYEKL. Trimming cost V 1 base and J 2 bases, with 11 bases left between them. CDR3 sequence reads: CASSQVDTGNYGYTF. DNA of the CDR3: TGCGCCAGCAGCCAAGTGGATACCGGGAACTATGGCTACACCTTC.

This chain connects TRBV11-2 to TRBJ2-7; TRBD1 aligns across 7 bases. CDR1 and CDR2 (germline): SGHAT, FQNNGV. The length of the CDR3 is 14 residues. Trimming removed 0 bases from V and 6 bases from J; junction bases left unmatched: 5. The CDR3 reads CASSLEWTGGEQYF. The CDR3 DNA reads as TGTGCCAGCAGCTTAGAGTGGACAGGAGGCGAGCAGTACTTC.

CDR3 in DNA: TGTGCCAGCAGTGAACAGGGGGCAGGGGAGCTGTTTTTT. Protein product: CASSEQGAGELFF. The chain carries TRBV6-1 and TRBJ2-2, with 8 bases aligning to TRBD1. The CDR3 totals 13 residues. V trimming: 2 bases; J trimming: 8 bases; junction bases outside the gene matches: 1. CDR1 and CDR2 from the germline V gene are MNHNS and SASEGT.

The table lists this clone with a count of one. The chain carries TRBV19 and TRBJ2-3, with 9 bases aligning to TRBD2. Germline V gives CDR1 LNHDA, CDR2 SQIVND (reference sequence). This CDR3 has 16 amino acids. The ends lost 7 bases at V and 6 bases at J; junction bases unmatched: 14. Here the CDR3 reads CASKGASGTLTDTQYF. The CDR3 nucleotides read TGTGCCAGTAAAGGGGCTAGCGGGACTCTAACGGATACGCAGTATTTT.

This chain joins TRBV7-9 and TRBJ2-7; 9 bases map to TRBD1. Germline loops: CDR1 SEHNR, CDR2 FQNEAQ (reference sequence). J was trimmed by 4 bases and V by 5 bases; bases with no gene match: 18. The CDR3 is 18 residues long. The CDR3 DNA reads as TGTGCCAGCAGCACCCTCGGGCCGGGACAGGGAAAACCATACGAGCAGTACTTC. This gives the protein CASSTLGPGQGKPYEQYF.

The sample holds a few counts of this clone. This chain joins TRBV27 and TRBJ2-6; D is ambiguous. Germline lookup yields CDR1 MNHEY and CDR2 SMNVEV (reference sequence). The CDR3 runs to 13 residues. V was shortened by 3 bases and J by 9 bases, with 9 bases between the two germline ends. Written as DNA, the CDR3 is TGTGCCAGCAGTTTCCGACGAGGCAACGTCCTGACTTTC. Translated, it gives CASSFRRGNVLTF.

The rearrangement links TRBV25-1 to TRBJ1-5; 8 nucleotides agree with TRBD1. The CDR3 spans 14 residues. V dropped 5 bases and J dropped 9; count of bases not matched to a gene: 9. Germline V lookup: CDR1 MGHDK, CDR2 SYGVNS. DNA for the CDR3: TGTGCCAGCAGTAGGGCAGGGGGCGACGGGCCCCAGCATTTT. It specifies CASSRAGGDGPQHF.

This clone was observed a few times. This chain joins TRBV7-6 and TRBJ2-7; the match to TRBD2 covers 13 bases. Germline CDR1 SGHVS, CDR2 FNYEAQ. The CDR3 has 16 residues. V lost 5 bases to trimming and J lost 4 bases; unmatched junction nucleotides: 8. The CDR3 DNA reads as TGTGCCAGCAGCCCCGGGACTAGCGGGACTAAATACGAGCAGTACTTC. This translates into CASSPGTSGTKYEQYF.

The rearrangement uses TRBV19 and TRBJ2-1; possibly TRBD2 for D (5 bases). The CDR3 covers 14 residues. The V end was cut by 7 bases, the J end by 5 bases, with 15 bases between. Germline V gene sequence: CDR1 LNHDA, CDR2 SQIVND (reference sequence). CDR3 DNA: TGTGCCAGTAAGGATATGAGGGTTAACAATGAGCAGTTCTTC. Its protein product is CASKDMRVNNEQFF. Full variable domain (outside the CDR3, taken from reference TRBV19 and TRBJ2-1): DGGITQSPKYLFRKEGQNVTLSCEQNLNHDAMYWYRQDPGQGLRLIYYSQIVNDFQKGDIAEGYSVSREKKESFPLTVTSAQKNPTAFYLCASKDMRVNNEQFFGPGTRLTVL.

This clone was observed once. CDR3 sequence (DNA): TGTGCCAGCAGTTACGGACAGGGGAGCGGCTACACCTTC. Encoded protein: CASSYGQGSGYTF. J is TRBJ1-2 and V is TRBV27; the match to TRBD1 covers 9 bases. Germline CDR1 is MNHEY and CDR2 is SMNVEV (reference sequence). This CDR3 is built from 13 residues. Germline trimming cut 4 bases from V and 8 bases from J; bases unmatched to any gene: 5.

The chain is built from TRBV5-1 and TRBJ2-7; 7 bases map to TRBD2. The CDR3 is made up of 13 amino acids. The V gene's germline CDR1 is SGHRS and CDR2 YFSETQ. V lost 5 bases and J lost 7; bases outside the gene matches: 9. CDR3 sequence (DNA): TGCGCCAGCAGAGGGGAGGGAAAGGGAGAGCAGTACTTC. Its protein is CASRGEGKGEQYF.

The CDR3 DNA reads TGCGCCAGCAGTCGCCCGGGACAGGGGGTCTCACCCCTCCACTTT. Translated: CASSRPGQGVSPLHF. The rearrangement uses TRBV23-1 and TRBJ1-6, with 11 positions matching TRBD1. TRBV23-1 belongs to the ORF category, with a function that is uncertain. The CDR3 sequence is 15 residues long. The V segment lost 4 bases and the J segment 10 bases; nucleotides outside the gene matches: 6.

This chain connects TRBV11-2 to TRBJ2-7, with 9 bases that match TRBD1. Unmatched junction bases numbered 11, after V lost 5 bases and J lost 3 bases. The V gene's germline CDR1 is SGHAT and CDR2 FQNNGV. The CDR3 contains 16 residues. CDR3 loop: CASSRTGTGLFYEQYF. The CDR3 DNA sequence: TGTGCCAGCAGCCGCACCGGGACAGGGCTTTTCTACGAGCAGTACTTC.

The chain combines TRBV5-4 with TRBJ1-2; no clear D. The germline V gene encodes CDR1 SGHNT and CDR2 YYREEE (reference sequence). The germline V and J ends were trimmed by 0 bases and 7 bases, with 16 bases remaining between them. The CDR3 contains 15 residues. In DNA form, the CDR3 reads TGTGCCAGCAGCTTGGCTCTTCAAAGGGCGGGTGGCTACACCTTC. The encoded protein is CASSLALQRAGGYTF.

The J gene is TRBJ1-1, the V gene TRBV7-9; unclear D gene. V was cut by 5 bases and J by 3 bases, with 13 bases left in between. Germline V gene sequence: CDR1 SEHNR, CDR2 FQNEAQ (reference sequence). This CDR3 has 14 amino acids. CDR3 bases: TGTGCCAGCAGCCCTTCAATAAGCTACACTGAAGCTTTCTTT. It encodes CASSPSISYTEAFF.

V is TRBV19 and J is TRBJ1-1; 8 bases line up with TRBD1. The CDR3 covers 16 residues. The junction had 6 bases not matched to a gene; V was cut back by 3 bases and J by 0 bases. CDR1 is LNHDA and CDR2 is SQIVND in the germline V gene (reference sequence). CDR3 sequence (DNA): TGTGCCAGTAGTATTCGGCCAGGGGGCCTGAACACTGAAGCTTTCTTT. Translation gives CASSIRPGGLNTEAFF.

The V and J genes are TRBV27 and TRBJ2-6; 7 nucleotides agree with TRBD2. Looked up from germline, CDR1 is MNHEY and CDR2 is SMNVEV (reference sequence). This CDR3 has 20 amino acids. The trim removed 5 bases at V and 2 bases at J, leaving 18 bases unmatched. The CDR3 bases are TGTGCCAGCAGTCCTCAGTGGGGGAGGGGCTCGAGGCCTGGGGCCAACGTCCTGACTTTC. Amino acid sequence: CASSPQWGRGSRPGANVLTF.

The gene calls are TRBV5-4 and TRBJ2-1, with a possible D match to TRBD1 (5 bases). Trimming pared 0 bases from V and 5 bases from J, leaving 12 bases between. Per germline, CDR1 SGHNT and CDR2 YYREEE (reference sequence). CDR3 length equals 15 residues. The CDR3 loop reads CASSLGTLKNNEQFF. The CDR3 coding sequence is TGTGCCAGCAGCTTGGGGACACTCAAAAACAATGAGCAGTTCTTC. The full variable domain, its missing parts supplied by reference TRBV5-4 and TRBJ2-1, is ETGVTQSPTHLIKTRGQQVTLRCSSQSGHNTVSWYQQALGQGPQFIFQYYREEENGRGNFPPRFSGLQFPNYSSELNVNALELDDSALYLCASSLGTLKNNEQFFGPGTRLTVL.

The genes are TRBV6-5 and TRBJ1-4, with a tentative D call TRBD1 (6 bases). The CDR3 length is 15 residues. Trimming took 1 base from V and 8 from J, leaving 14 bases between them. Germline CDR1 reads MNHEY; CDR2 reads SVGAGI. CDR3 nucleotide sequence: TGTGCCAGCAGTTACTGGGGGGGGCGAAGGGAAAAACTGTTTTTT. Translating it yields CASSYWGGRREKLFF.

The chain uses TRBV27 and TRBJ2-2; D is unresolved. V was trimmed by 7 bases and J by 4 bases, leaving 16 bases between them. In germline, CDR1 is MNHEY, CDR2 SMNVEV (reference sequence). This CDR3 is 15 amino acids long. The CDR3 bases are TGTGCCAGCACCCCATGGGCAGCCCTCACCGGGGAGCTGTTTTTT. Residues: CASTPWAALTGELFF.

The genes are TRBV27 and TRBJ1-1; TRBD1 matches at 7 bases. V lost 4 bases, J lost 6 bases, and 8 bases stayed unmatched. The CDR3 has 14 amino acids. Germline V CDR1 and CDR2: MNHEY, SMNVEV (reference sequence). CDR3 protein: CASSSYSQGAEAFF. CDR3 coding DNA: TGTGCCAGCAGTTCGTATTCCCAGGGGGCTGAAGCTTTCTTT.

The rearrangement links TRBV4-3 to TRBJ2-7; TRBD1 matches 10 bases. J lost 5 bases, V lost 4 bases, and 8 bases had no gene match. This CDR3 spans 15 amino acids. Germline CDR1 reads LGHNA; CDR2 reads YSLEER. The CDR3 sequence: CASSRVTGTGDEQYF. The CDR3 DNA follows: TGCGCCAGCAGCCGAGTAACCGGGACAGGGGACGAGCAGTACTTC.

V is TRBV5-1 and J is TRBJ1-1; the D gene is possibly TRBD1 (5 bases). The CDR3 spans 14 residues. V lost 5 bases, J lost 5 bases, and 16 bases lay in between. The germline V gene encodes CDR1 SGHRS and CDR2 YFSETQ. CDR3: CASRPAGLGTEAFF. DNA for the CDR3: TGCGCCAGCAGACCCGCAGGGTTGGGGACTGAAGCTTTCTTT.